The source of this T cell receptor beta chain is a study of T cell responses to AZD1222 COVID-19 vaccine. Study conclusions and caveats: Just six people given AZD1222 tested seropositive at baseline. Reportedly, nearly half the spike-specific TCRs target unmutated variant regions. White British ancestry dominated among donors, who included more females, and clonal diversity was possibly underestimated. Along spike, vaccine-associated CD4 TCRs were found throughout, with dominance at 160-218 and 743-854.

Only in-frame clones appear in the TCRdb table, and some are missing; sequencing was by immunoSEQ multiplex PCR. The profile shows about 120,000 clones, approximately 89% of them singletons. Comment on this clone: Its antigen is not known.

The sequencing here drew on peripheral blood, taken on day 0 of AZD1222 vaccination. This sequence was found in an adult in good health.

For the CDR3, the DNA is TGTGCCAGCAGTTTATCATGGGCGCTAGCCGGAGAAGACGAGCAGTACTTC. Residues: CASSLSWALAGEDEQYF. The gene calls are TRBV27 and TRBJ2-7; TRBD2 might be the D (5 bases). V lost 0 bases and J 5 bases, leaving 20 bases between the germline ends. The CDR3 has 17 residues. Germline lookup yields CDR1 MNHEY and CDR2 SMNVEV (reference sequence).